The entry below gives a single TCR beta chain sequence along with its context. The target antigen is unknown. The CDR3 runs to 19 residues. Germline assignment: CDR1 SGHRS and CDR2 YFSETQ. The V segment lost 4 bases and the J segment 1 base; nucleotides outside the gene matches: 17. This sample was taken from a study of response to subunit inactivated influenza vaccine. Broader study findings: There was a suggestion from the authors that each seasonal influenza vaccination recruits few new T cells.

A single record per CDR3 protein comes from TCRdb applying MiXCR to the RT-PCR reads. The sample holds some 500,000 distinct CDR3 sequences, 13% seen once. The gene calls are TRBV5-1 and TRBJ1-1; TRBD1 agrees at 9 bases. Sequencing used PBMCs from blood, obtained roughly 47 days after vaccination. This TCR was recovered from a man aged 50 to 60 who received an inactivated influenza vaccine. The CDR3: CASSHPPGTGKYSNTEAFF. CDR3 DNA: TGCGCCAGCAGCCACCCCCCAGGGACAGGGAAGTATTCGAACACTGAAGCTTTCTTT.